This T cell receptor beta chain was identified in a study of T cell repertoires in cytomegalovirus infection. Study at large: Used in the study were CMV epitopes, some recently identified and HLA-C-restricted, others well-studied and HLA-B-restricted. Study-level results: In two of eight donors, the top clonotype was HLA-C-restricted CMV-specific.

MiXCR was run by TCRdb on the reads, yielding one entry per CDR3 protein. The sample contains more than 300,000 distinct CDR3 sequences, roughly 36% of which appear only once. This clonotype was observed once. Its antigen is unknown. Per germline, CDR1 KGHSH and CDR2 LQKENI. The trim removed 2 bases at V and 3 bases at J, leaving 4 bases unmatched. The CDR3 runs 15 residues. The rearrangement links TRBV18 to TRBJ1-1; 9 positions match TRBD1. This specimen consisted of cultured PBMCs, obtained from culture after CMV antigen stimulation. This clonotype was sampled from a human donor in good health (CMV status not recorded). Some clones in this sample may be carry-over from other donors' samples. The CDR3 here is CASSPETGGDTEAFF. CDR3 in DNA: TGTGCCAGCTCACCAGAGACAGGGGGAGACACTGAAGCTTTCTTT. Drawing the rest from reference TRBV18 and TRBJ1-1, the complete variable domain is NAGVMQNPRHLVRRRGQEARLRCSPMKGHSHVYWYRQLPEEGLKFMVYLQKENIIDESGMPKERFSAEFPKEGPSILRIQQVVRGDSAAYFCASSPETGGDTEAFFGQGTRLTVV.